This T cell receptor beta chain was captured by sequencing in a study of blood T cell repertoires in COVID-19. The overall study: Donors in the United States, Italy and Spain gave samples during acute or convalescent COVID-19. Sources were T cells, B-cell-depleted T cells, or PBMCs; the material itself was cDNA or gDNA.

The study drew participants aged about 18 to 89 years from under 30 US areas. Self-reported history from a screening survey and questionnaire set each donor's cohort. Clones were read by immunoSEQ multiplex PCR, and TCRdb kept only the in-frame ones, dropping some. This repertoire shows over 200,000 clones, approximately 90% found once; its top ten account for 10% to 13%. Per germline, CDR1 LNHDA and CDR2 SQIVND (reference sequence). This CDR3 has 15 residues. The V end lost 1 base, the J end lost 2 bases, and 9 bases lay between the germline ends. This TCR derives from a man aged 18-30 years with acute COVID-19. This rearrangement joins TRBV19 to TRBJ1-3; D might be TRBD1 (6 bases). Sequenced input: PBMCs or T cells enriched from blood (not recorded which). Written as DNA, the CDR3 is TGTGCCAGTAGTATAGCAGGGGCTGCTGGAAACACCATATATTTT. The encoded protein is CASSIAGAAGNTIYF.